This T cell receptor (beta chain) came from a study of blood T cells in healthy people across ages. Germline CDR1 is SGDLS and CDR2 is YYNGEE. The CDR3 runs to 16 residues. In the case of this clonotype: The antigen is not known. Sequence at one end of the junction differs from germline and may be a read error.

Study-level findings and limits: Estimates based on one million T cells were treated as lower bounds.

Next came a second PCR, run for about 6 to 12 cycles, which used a sample-barcoded 5' primer along with a J-beta primer mix. Each of the cDNA molecules was tagged by a template-switch adaptor with 12 random nucleotides. Sequencing yielded, for each sample, at least 3 million paired-end reads carrying CDR3. TCRdb used MiXCR to reprocess the 5' RACE reads, holding one entry per CDR3 protein. The sample lists approximately 600,000 distinct CDR3 sequences; roughly 53% were seen once. Sequencing was performed on blood. The source is a man in his 60s in good health. The chain joins TRBV9 to TRBJ2-4; 8 bases map to TRBD2. The J call may be mistaken, given a closer DNA end match to TRBJ2-5. The CDR3 bases are TGTGACAGCAGCTCCGGACTAGCTTGGATGAGAGAGACCCAGTACTTC. As protein: CDSSSGLAWMRETQYF.